This T cell receptor beta chain was identified during a study of T cell responses to AZD1222 COVID-19 vaccine. Clones were read by immunoSEQ multiplex PCR, and TCRdb kept only the in-frame ones, dropping some. Of around 110,000 clones in the sample, 90% are singletons; the top ten hold around 8%. The V gene's germline CDR1 is SEHNR and CDR2 FQNEAQ (reference sequence). The CDR3 loop spans 12 amino acids. V lost 7 bases and J lost 5, with 11 bases in between. Pooling was applied to second doses at about 4 or about 12 weeks. This clone was recorded only once. The receptor's source is an adult who received the AZD1222 COVID-19 vaccine. This specimen consisted of peripheral blood, obtained 28 days after the second AZD1222 dose. This chain connects TRBV7-9 to TRBJ1-1, with a tentative D call TRBD1 (6 bases). In DNA form, the CDR3 reads TGTGCCAGCACCAAAGGACAGACTGAAGCTTTCTTT. This gives the protein CASTKGQTEAFF.